The subject of this entry is one T cell receptor beta chain. What it binds is unknown. This entry is derived from a study of cytomegalovirus exposure and HLA in healthy donors. Study-wide background: Genotyping of 430 or so donors showed that 80% to 90% belonged to the Caucasian-associated ancestry cluster. General study results and limits: By HLA locus, TCR association rates varied in a later analysis, with DRB1 showing the most and HLA-C the fewest. The sole available immune exposure information was CMV serostatus.

In the PCR, 60 Vbeta and 13 Jbeta primers were used. Generated by immunoSEQ multiplex PCR, the TCRdb table keeps only in-frame clones and is missing some. The top ten hold just over 4.5% of the sample, which has roughly 170,000 clones, around 80% seen once. The germline CDR1 and CDR2 sequences are SGHAT and FQDESV (reference sequence). V lost 1 base and J lost 5, with 12 bases in between. CDR3 length: 14 residues. The TCR originated in a woman in her fifties or sixties in good health and CMV-seropositive. The sample taken for sequencing was PBMCs. V and J are TRBV11-1 and TRBJ2-7; a possible D gene is TRBD1 (6 bases). CDR3 residues: CASSLVTGSHEQYF. In nucleotides, the CDR3 is TGTGCCAGCAGCTTAGTTACAGGGTCCCACGAGCAGTACTTC.